These 24 T cell receptor beta chains came from one sample sequenced in a study of T cells after yellow fever vaccination. TCRdb re-derived calls from the 5' RACE reads in MiXCR, one entry per CDR3 protein. The table lists 300,000 to 400,000 distinct CDR3 sequences, about 10% of them singletons. This material consisted of CD4+ T cells sorted from PBMCs, taken 45 days after the yellow fever booster vaccination. The receptor set was obtained from a man in his late teens or twenties who received the YFV17D yellow fever vaccine.

This clonotype was detected a few times. The CDR3 DNA reads TGTGCCAGCAGCTTAGAGGCGAACTTATACAATGAGCAGTTCTTC. Its translation: CASSLEANLYNEQFF. The chain recombines TRBV7-2 with TRBJ2-1; D gene unclear. Germline CDR1 SGHTA, CDR2 FQGNSA. The CDR3 spans 15 residues. Trimming pared 1 base from V and 4 bases from J, leaving 11 bases between. Combining the CDR3 with reference TRBV7-2 and TRBJ2-1 gives the whole variable domain GAGVSQSPSNKVTEKGKDVELRCDPISGHTALYWYRQSLGQGLEFLIYFQGNSAPDKSGLPSDRFSAERTGGSVSTLTIQRTQQEDSAVYLCASSLEANLYNEQFFGPGTRLTVL.

In its sample, this clonotype was seen a few times. This chain joins TRBV5-1 and TRBJ2-2; possibly TRBD2 for D (6 bases). V shed 6 bases and J shed 5 bases, with 17 bases lying between them. Germline loops: CDR1 SGHRS, CDR2 YFSETQ. This CDR3 has 15 residues. The CDR3 spells CASNGAGPGTGELFF. For the CDR3, the DNA is TGCGCCAGCAATGGCGCGGGGCCGGGGACCGGGGAGCTGTTTTTT.

This clonotype was picked up a small number of times. J is TRBJ1-1 and V is TRBV5-1; 8 nucleotides align to TRBD1. The germline CDR1 and CDR2 sequences are SGHRS and YFSETQ. This CDR3 comprises 15 residues. Unmatched junction bases numbered 5, after V lost 0 bases and J lost 4 bases. Written as DNA, the CDR3 is TGCGCCAGCAGCTTGGGGACAGGGCAACGCACTGAAGCTTTCTTT. Its translation is CASSLGTGQRTEAFF.

The chain has TRBV6-2 or TRBV6-3 and TRBJ2-7, with 12 bases identical to TRBD2. V trimming: 6 bases; J trimming: 3 bases; junction bases outside the gene matches: 6. Per the germline V gene, CDR1 is MNHEY and CDR2 is SVGEGT. The CDR3 consists of 15 residues. The CDR3 sequence: CASRTGTSGLYEQYV. The CDR3 DNA sequence: TGTGCCAGCAGGACCGGGACTAGCGGGCTCTACGAGCAGTACGTC.

The chain employs TRBV20-1 and TRBJ1-1, with no clear D. Trimming stripped 6 bases from V and 2 bases from J, with 10 bases between. The germline gives CDR1 DFQATT, CDR2 SNEGSKA (reference sequence). The CDR3 consists of 12 residues. Written as DNA, the CDR3 is TGCAGTGCCCGGACTTTAAACACTGAAGCTTTCTTT. Protein product: CSARTLNTEAFF.

The genes are TRBV18 and TRBJ2-7, with D possibly matching TRBD2 (6 bases). From germline, CDR1 is KGHSH and CDR2 LQKENI. The CDR3 has 15 amino acids. V lost 3 bases, J lost 4 bases, and 16 bases lay in between. This chain's CDR3 is CASSPPGQGGYEQYF. CDR3 nucleotides: TGTGCCAGCTCACCGCCAGGGCAGGGAGGATACGAGCAGTACTTC.

The sample holds a few counts of this clonotype. This chain connects TRBV4-3 to TRBJ2-3; 8 nucleotides agree with TRBD2. The trim removed 0 bases at V and 9 bases at J, leaving 8 bases unmatched. This CDR3 is built from 15 residues. The germline V gene encodes CDR1 LGHNA and CDR2 YSLEER. For the CDR3, the DNA is TGCGCCAGCAGCCAAGATCACGGCGGGGGGAAAACGCAGTATTTT. Translation gives CASSQDHGGGKTQYF.

This clonotype was picked up many times. V is TRBV20-1 and J is TRBJ1-2, with TRBD1 matching 7 bases. The CDR3 has 12 residues. After removal of 2 bases from V and 7 bases from J, the junction contained 4 bases not matched to a gene. Germline V gene data show CDR1 as DFQATT and CDR2 as SNEGSKA (reference sequence). The CDR3 reads CSARSGGGGYTF. As DNA, the CDR3 is TGCAGTGCTAGATCAGGGGGAGGTGGCTACACCTTC.

This chain connects TRBV7-9 to TRBJ1-3, with D tentatively TRBD1 (5 bases). The CDR3 contains 16 residues. Trimming left V 5 bases short and J 2 bases short, with 16 bases between. CDR1 is SEHNR and CDR2 is FQNEAQ in the germline V gene (reference sequence). This CDR3 reads CASSRLQGRPGNTIYF. DNA of the CDR3: TGTGCCAGCAGCCGACTCCAGGGACGGCCTGGAAACACCATATATTTT.

This clonotype was seen only a few times. The V gene is TRBV28, the J gene TRBJ1-5; tentative D call: TRBD1 (6 bases). V shed 3 bases and J shed 2 bases, with 11 bases lying between them. This CDR3 has 15 residues. Germline assignment: CDR1 MDHEN and CDR2 SYDVKM. The CDR3 nucleotides read TGTGCCAGCAGTTTTCGGGGGCGCGGCAATCAGCCCCAGCATTTT. It translates to CASSFRGRGNQPQHF.

This clonotype was detected a few times. The V call is TRBV6-6, the J call TRBJ1-5, with D tentatively TRBD1 (6 bases). This CDR3 is built from 12 residues. CDR1 is MNHNY, CDR2 SVGAGI, per germline (reference sequence). Trimming took 11 bases from V and 6 from J, leaving 14 bases between them. For the CDR3, the DNA is TGTGCCGGAGGGTGGGGGCGTCAGCCCCAGCATTTT. Its protein product is CAGGWGRQPQHF.

J is TRBJ1-1 and V is TRBV6-2 or TRBV6-3; 7 positions agree with TRBD1. In germline, CDR1 is MNHEY, CDR2 SVGEGT. This CDR3 is 14 amino acids long. With V trimmed by 2 bases and J by 11 bases, 11 bases remained unmatched. DNA of the CDR3: TGTGCCAGCAGTTACCCCGGGACAGCCTTTCGTGCTTTCTTT. Residues: CASSYPGTAFRAFF.

This clonotype was counted ten times or more. The rearrangement links TRBV4-2 to TRBJ1-5; D gene uncertain. Trimming shortened V by 0 bases and J by 3 bases, and 6 bases separated the two germline ends. CDR3 length: 14 amino acids. Germline V lookup: CDR1 LGHNA, CDR2 YNFKEQ. CDR3 sequence reads: CASSQEGSNQPQHF. The CDR3 bases are TGTGCCAGCAGCCAAGAAGGCTCCAATCAGCCCCAGCATTTT.

There are a few counts of this clonotype. The chain combines TRBV15 with TRBJ1-5; TRBD1 matches 7 bases. Losses at the gene ends were 5 bases for V and 3 bases for J; bases not matched to a gene: 7. Germline CDR1 is LNHNV and CDR2 is YYDKDF (reference sequence). The CDR3 contains 15 residues. CDR3 in amino acids: CATSPWDRYNQPQHF. The CDR3 coding sequence is TGTGCCACCAGCCCTTGGGACAGATACAATCAGCCCCAGCATTTT.

The V call is TRBV7-2, the J call TRBJ1-4; tentative D call: TRBD1 (5 bases). This CDR3 is 14 amino acids long. Trimming shortened V by 7 bases and J by 8 bases, and 17 bases separated the two germline ends. Per germline, CDR1 SGHTA and CDR2 FQGNSA. CDR3 bases: TGTGCCAGCAAAGAAACAGGCCCCAAGGAAAAACTGTTTTTT. It codes for CASKETGPKEKLFF.

This clonotype was seen more than once but under ten times. V gene TRBV5-1 combines with J gene TRBJ2-1; D unresolved. Germline V gives CDR1 SGHRS, CDR2 YFSETQ. V was cut by 6 bases and J by 7 bases, with 17 bases left in between. The CDR3 totals 14 residues. The CDR3 loop is CASTNSLPQNEQFF. The CDR3 DNA is TGCGCCAGCACGAACTCGTTGCCCCAGAATGAGCAGTTCTTC.

This clonotype was seen a handful of times. The chain combines TRBV5-1 with TRBJ2-5, with D hard to call. CDR3 size: 12 residues. Germline CDR1 is SGHRS and CDR2 is YFSETQ. Between the trimmed V and J ends, which lost 3 bases and 2 bases, there was a span of 5 bases. The CDR3 reads CASSSEQETQYF. CDR3 bases: TGCGCCAGCAGCTCTGAACAAGAGACCCAGTACTTC.

In this sample, this clonotype turned up a few times. The chain combines TRBV12-3 or TRBV12-4 with TRBJ1-3; 7 bases are a match to TRBD1. J lost 3 bases, V lost 6 bases, and 8 bases had no gene match. The CDR3 consists of 15 residues. The CDR3 region is CASRPDRANGNTIYF. For the CDR3, the DNA is TGTGCCAGCAGACCCGACAGGGCAAATGGAAACACCATATATTTT.

This sequence joins TRBV9 and TRBJ2-2; D call uncertain. Germline CDR1 and CDR2: SGDLS and YYNGEE. This CDR3 is built from 14 residues. V was shortened by 0 bases and J by 6 bases, with 9 bases between the two germline ends. CDR3 sequence (DNA): TGTGCCAGCAGCGTAGAGAGCTTCTCCGGGGAGCTGTTTTTT. This encodes CASSVESFSGELFF.

The table lists this clonotype with many counts. The J gene is TRBJ2-2, the V gene TRBV7-9, with D unresolved. V was trimmed by 5 bases and J by 4 bases, leaving 8 bases between them. Germline V lookup: CDR1 SEHNR, CDR2 FQNEAQ (reference sequence). CDR3 length equals 13 residues. CDR3 in amino acids: CASSPPGTGELFF. DNA of the CDR3: TGTGCCAGCAGCCCACCGGGCACCGGGGAGCTGTTTTTT. Based on the CDR3 plus reference TRBV7-9 and TRBJ2-2, the full variable domain is DTGVSQNPRHKITKRGQNVTFRCDPISEHNRLYWYRQTLGQGPEFLTYFQNEAQLEKSRLLSDRFSAERPKGSFSTLEIQRTEQGDSAMYLCASSPPGTGELFFGEGSRLTVL.

This clonotype was picked up a small number of times. The rearrangement joins TRBV7-8 to TRBJ2-7, with D possibly matching TRBD1 (5 bases). Germline V lookup: CDR1 SGHVS, CDR2 FQNEAQ. The ends were cut back, 5 bases at V and 2 bases at J, with 10 bases in the middle. This CDR3 contains 13 residues. In nucleotides, the CDR3 is TGTGCCAGCAGCCCGACAGCCACCTACGAGCAGTACTTC. The encoded protein is CASSPTATYEQYF.

A few counts support this clonotype. The genes are TRBV28 and TRBJ2-7; maybe TRBD1 (6 bases). Trimming removed 6 bases from V and 7 bases from J, with 13 bases in between. Germline lookup yields CDR1 MDHEN and CDR2 SYDVKM. CDR3 length equals 12 residues. CDR3: CASSDPGQEQYV. The CDR3 DNA reads TGTGCCAGCAGCGACCCCGGACAGGAGCAGTACGTC.

This clonotype was observed a handful of times. The J gene is TRBJ2-5, the V gene TRBV7-2, with D perhaps matching TRBD1 or TRBD2 (5 bases each). CDR1 is SGHTA and CDR2 is FQGNSA in the germline V gene. CDR3 length: 15 amino acids. Trimming shortened V by 2 bases and J by 5 bases, and 15 bases separated the two germline ends. The CDR3 bases are TGTGCCAGCAGCTTATTGGGGACGACGAGGGAGACCCAGTACTTC. Protein sequence: CASSLLGTTRETQYF.

The chain is built from TRBV6-1 and TRBJ2-2; D unclear. The V gene's germline CDR1 is MNHNS and CDR2 SASEGT. CDR3 length equals 12 residues. The V end was cut by 6 bases, the J end by 6 bases, with 8 bases between. CDR3 sequence: CASRAVSGELFF. CDR3 in DNA: TGTGCCAGCAGGGCGGTCTCCGGGGAGCTGTTTTTT.